The clone carrying this TCR beta chain was recorded many times. Its antigen remains unidentified. The data were obtained in a study of T cell repertoires in cytomegalovirus infection. As for the study in general: CMV infection and matching HLA type were both indicated by public TCR beta signatures.

Study-wide results and caveats: Totalled public TCR beta family frequency picked out people who carried CMV plus the relevant HLA. CMV-specific HLA-C-restricted TCR beta clonotypes dominated the ex vivo response.

The V end lost 0 bases, the J end lost 7 bases, and 19 bases lay between the germline ends. CDR1 is SGHVS and CDR2 is FQNEAQ in the germline V gene. This CDR3 comprises 17 residues. One entry per CDR3 protein results from TCRdb running MiXCR on the reads. The sample consists of approximately 490,000 distinct CDR3 sequences, 11% of them appearing once. Sequences were obtained from PBMCs. This chain links TRBV7-8 with TRBJ2-1; tentative D call: TRBD1 (6 bases). This TCR derives from a human donor in good health (CMV status not recorded). Some clones in this sample may be carry-over from other donors' samples. Written as DNA, the CDR3 is TGTGCCAGCAGCTTAGCGAGGGGAGAACAGGGTGAGAATGAGCAGTTCTTC. Amino acids: CASSLARGEQGENEQFF.